The 9 T cell receptor beta chains below come from one sample, sequenced in a study of cytomegalovirus exposure and HLA in healthy donors. Method: immunoSEQ multiplex PCR; TCRdb's copy keeps in-frame clones and lacks some. The table lists fewer than 400,000 clones, 70% to 90% of them singletons, with more than 0.95% in the top ten. Sequenced input: PBMCs. Receptor source: a man aged 25 to 40 in good health and CMV-seronegative.

The chain couples TRBV5-1 to TRBJ2-7, with 10 bases aligning to TRBD1. Germline-derived CDR1 and CDR2 are SGHRS and YFSETQ. CDR3 size: 15 residues. Unmatched junction bases numbered 4, after V lost 4 bases and J lost 0 bases. CDR3 DNA: TGCGCCAGCAGCATGGGACAGGGGACCTCCTACGAGCAGTACTTC. It encodes CASSMGQGTSYEQYF.

This chain joins TRBV2 and TRBJ2-1, with D perhaps TRBD1 (5 bases). This CDR3 contains 13 residues. V lost 7 bases to trimming and J lost 10 bases, with 17 bases between them. Germline V gene sequence: CDR1 SNHLY, CDR2 FYNNEI. CDR3: CASNLDTELEQFF. In nucleotides, the CDR3 is TGTGCCAGCAATTTGGACACGGAATTAGAGCAGTTCTTC.

The chain links TRBV14 to TRBJ1-1; 9 bases match TRBD1. With V trimmed by 4 bases and J by 6 bases, 3 bases remained unmatched. Germline CDR1 and CDR2: SGHDN and FVKESK. This CDR3 is 13 amino acids long. The CDR3 DNA follows: TGTGCCAGCAGCCCCGGGACAGGGCCTGAAGCTTTCTTT. This sequence encodes CASSPGTGPEAFF.

Of note for this clone: Other DNA sequences of this sample code for an identical CDR3. The chain employs TRBV6-6 and TRBJ1-2; D remains ambiguous. Germline V gives CDR1 MNHNY, CDR2 SVGAGI (reference sequence). Trimming left V 3 bases short and J 5 bases short, with 7 bases between. The CDR3 runs 12 residues. The DNA of the CDR3 is TGTGCCAGCAGTTATAGTGTGTATGGCTACACCTTC. Protein: CASSYSVYGYTF.

V usage is TRBV7-9 and J usage is TRBJ2-5, with D perhaps TRBD1 (6 bases). CDR1 is SEHNR and CDR2 is FQNEAQ in the germline V gene (reference sequence). Trimming took 5 bases from V and 4 from J, leaving 17 bases between them. The CDR3 is 15 residues long. In DNA, the CDR3 is TGTGCCAGCAGCGGCATCTCAGGGGTGGGAGAGACCCAGTACTTC. Its protein product is CASSGISGVGETQYF.

The chain joins TRBV13 to TRBJ2-7; a possible D gene is TRBD2 (8 bases). V shed 3 bases and J shed 7 bases, with 19 bases lying between them. The CDR3 runs to 15 residues. Germline assignment: CDR1 PRHDT and CDR2 FYEKMQ (reference sequence). CDR3 sequence (DNA): TGTGCCAGCAGCTTCCAACAGGGGCAGCGGGAGGAGCAGTACTTC. Protein product: CASSFQQGQREEQYF.

The V gene is TRBV6-5, the J gene TRBJ1-4, with D perhaps TRBD1 (6 bases). CDR1 is MNHEY, CDR2 SVGAGI, per germline. The length of the CDR3 is 15 residues. V was shortened by 0 bases and J by 3 bases, with 8 bases between the two germline ends. The CDR3 spells CASSYSGASNEKLFF. DNA for the CDR3: TGTGCCAGCAGTTACTCGGGGGCCTCTAATGAAAAACTGTTTTTT.

This chain links TRBV6-6 with TRBJ2-7; 7 bases align to TRBD1. Trimming removed 5 bases from V and 4 bases from J; junction bases left unmatched: 8. CDR3 length equals 14 residues. CDR1 and CDR2 from the germline V gene are MNHNY and SVGAGI (reference sequence). The CDR3 bases are TGTGCCAGCAGTCGACAGGGCAAGAATTACGAGCAGTACTTC. Protein product: CASSRQGKNYEQYF.

In DNA, the CDR3 is TGTGCCTGGGGAACAGGGCTGTGGGGTCAAGAGACCCAGTACTTC. It yields the protein CAWGTGLWGQETQYF. The chain joins TRBV30 to TRBJ2-5, with a tentative D call TRBD1 (6 bases). CDR1 is GTSNPN and CDR2 is SVGIG in the germline V gene (reference sequence). This CDR3 comprises 15 residues. The V and J ends lost 5 bases and 2 bases respectively, with 18 bases between them.